The T cell receptor (beta chain) under discussion was sequenced for a study of cytomegalovirus exposure and HLA in healthy donors. Study outcomes and limitations: Reported results showed that the classifier diagnosed cytomegalovirus status with high specificity and sensitivity.

The protocol was immunoSEQ multiplex PCR, while the TCRdb copy is restricted to in-frame clones and leaves out a portion. The sample yields some 310,000 clones, roughly 86% seen once. Worth noting for this clone: The antigen is not known. The junction differs from germline at one of its ends, possibly a read error.

The germline V gene has CDR1 SGHTA and CDR2 FQGNSA. This CDR3 has 17 amino acids. The TCR was taken from a young man in good health and CMV-seronegative. The sequencing sample was made of PBMCs. The chain joins TRBV7-2 to TRBJ2-2, with 13 positions matching TRBD2. The CDR3 spells CASSRGGLAGNPGELFF. CDR3 coding DNA: TGTGCCAGCAGCCGAGGGGGACTAGCGGGGAACCCCGGGGAGCTGTTTTTT.